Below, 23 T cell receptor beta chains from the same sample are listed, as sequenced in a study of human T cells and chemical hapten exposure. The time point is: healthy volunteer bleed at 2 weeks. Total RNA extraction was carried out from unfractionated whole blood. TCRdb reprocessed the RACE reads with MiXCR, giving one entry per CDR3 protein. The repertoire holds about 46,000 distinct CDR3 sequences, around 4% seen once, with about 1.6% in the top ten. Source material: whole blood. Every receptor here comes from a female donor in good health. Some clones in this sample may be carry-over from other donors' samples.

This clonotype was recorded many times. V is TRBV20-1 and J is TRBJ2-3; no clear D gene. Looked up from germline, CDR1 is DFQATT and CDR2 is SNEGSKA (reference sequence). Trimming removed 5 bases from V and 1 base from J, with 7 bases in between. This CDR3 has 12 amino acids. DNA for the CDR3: TGCAGTGCTGAGGACGGCACAGATACGCAGTATTTT. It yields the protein CSAEDGTDTQYF.

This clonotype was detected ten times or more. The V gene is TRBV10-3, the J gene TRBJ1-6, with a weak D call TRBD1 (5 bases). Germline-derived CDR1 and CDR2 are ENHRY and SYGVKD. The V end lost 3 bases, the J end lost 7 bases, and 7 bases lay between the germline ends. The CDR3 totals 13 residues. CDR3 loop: CAISDGGNSPLHF. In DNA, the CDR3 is TGTGCCATCAGTGATGGGGGGAATTCACCCCTCCACTTT.

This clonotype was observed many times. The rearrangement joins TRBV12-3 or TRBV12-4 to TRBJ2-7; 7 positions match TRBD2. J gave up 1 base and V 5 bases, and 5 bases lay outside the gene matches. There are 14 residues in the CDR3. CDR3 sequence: CASSIKRGSYEQYF. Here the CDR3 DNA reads TGTGCCAGCAGTATAAAGCGGGGTTCCTACGAGCAGTACTTC.

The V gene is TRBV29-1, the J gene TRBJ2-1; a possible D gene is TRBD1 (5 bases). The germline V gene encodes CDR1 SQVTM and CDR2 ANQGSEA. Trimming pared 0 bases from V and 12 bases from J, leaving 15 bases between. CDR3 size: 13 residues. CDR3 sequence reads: CSVEDGGHPAQFF. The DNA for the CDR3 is TGCAGCGTTGAAGATGGCGGACATCCTGCGCAGTTCTTC.

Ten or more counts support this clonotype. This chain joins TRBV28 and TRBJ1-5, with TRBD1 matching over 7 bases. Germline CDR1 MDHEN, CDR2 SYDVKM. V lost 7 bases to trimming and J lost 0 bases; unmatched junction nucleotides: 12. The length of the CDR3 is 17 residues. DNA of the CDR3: TGTGCCAGCACCAAAAGTACCGGGACAGATAGCAATCAGCCCCAGCATTTT. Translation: CASTKSTGTDSNQPQHF.

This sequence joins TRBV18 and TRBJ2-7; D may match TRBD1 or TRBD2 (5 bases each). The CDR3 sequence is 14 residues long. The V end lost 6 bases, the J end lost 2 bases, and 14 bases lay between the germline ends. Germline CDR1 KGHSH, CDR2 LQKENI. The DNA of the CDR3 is TGTGCCAGCTCCGGATTGCAGGGAGCCTACGAGCAGTACTTC. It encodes CASSGLQGAYEQYF. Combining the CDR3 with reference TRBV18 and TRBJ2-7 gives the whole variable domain NAGVMQNPRHLVRRRGQEARLRCSPMKGHSHVYWYRQLPEEGLKFMVYLQKENIIDESGMPKERFSAEFPKEGPSILRIQQVVRGDSAAYFCASSGLQGAYEQYFGPGTRLTVT.

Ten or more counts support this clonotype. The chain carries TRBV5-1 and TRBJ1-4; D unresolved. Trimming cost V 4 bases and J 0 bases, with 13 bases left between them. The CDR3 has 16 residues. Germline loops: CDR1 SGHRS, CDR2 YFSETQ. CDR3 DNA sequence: TGCGCCAGCAGCCTGACGGGCCTTTCAACTAATGAAAAACTGTTTTTT. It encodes CASSLTGLSTNEKLFF.

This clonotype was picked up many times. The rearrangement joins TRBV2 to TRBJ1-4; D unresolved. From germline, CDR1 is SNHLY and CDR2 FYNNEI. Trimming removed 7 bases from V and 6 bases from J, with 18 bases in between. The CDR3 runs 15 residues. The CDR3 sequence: CASMAGRGGDEKLFF. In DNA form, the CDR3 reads TGTGCCAGCATGGCGGGGAGAGGAGGAGATGAAAAACTGTTTTTT.

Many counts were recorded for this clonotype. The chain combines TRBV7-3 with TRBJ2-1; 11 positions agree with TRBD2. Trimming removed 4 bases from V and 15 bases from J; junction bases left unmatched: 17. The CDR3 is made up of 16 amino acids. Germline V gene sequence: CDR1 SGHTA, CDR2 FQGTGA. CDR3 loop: CASSSGVSTSGDPRFF. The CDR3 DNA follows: TGTGCCAGCAGCTCGGGGGTCTCGACTAGCGGGGATCCCCGGTTCTTC.

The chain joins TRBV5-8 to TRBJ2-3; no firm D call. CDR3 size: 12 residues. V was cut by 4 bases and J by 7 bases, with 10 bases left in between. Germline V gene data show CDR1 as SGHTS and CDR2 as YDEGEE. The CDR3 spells CASSADTNTQYF. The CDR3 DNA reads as TGTGCCAGCAGCGCGGATACAAATACGCAGTATTTT.

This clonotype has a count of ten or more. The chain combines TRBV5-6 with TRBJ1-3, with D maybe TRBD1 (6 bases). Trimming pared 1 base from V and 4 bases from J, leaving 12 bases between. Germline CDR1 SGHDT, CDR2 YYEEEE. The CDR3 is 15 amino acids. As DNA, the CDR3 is TGTGCCAGCAGCTTGCTACAGGGCTCCGGAAACACCATATATTTT. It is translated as CASSLLQGSGNTIYF. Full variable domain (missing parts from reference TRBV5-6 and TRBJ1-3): DAGVTQSPTHLIKTRGQQVTLRCSPKSGHDTVSWYQQALGQGPQFIFQYYEEEERQRGNFPDRFSGHQFPNYSSELNVNALLLGDSALYLCASSLLQGSGNTIYFGEGSWLTVV.

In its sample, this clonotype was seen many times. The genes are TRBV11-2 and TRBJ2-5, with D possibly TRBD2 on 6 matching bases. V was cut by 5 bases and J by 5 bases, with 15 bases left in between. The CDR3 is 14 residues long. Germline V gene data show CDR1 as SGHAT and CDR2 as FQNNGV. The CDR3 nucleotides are TGTGCCAGCAGCAAGAACGGGGGTATTGAGACCCAGTACTTC. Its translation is CASSKNGGIETQYF.

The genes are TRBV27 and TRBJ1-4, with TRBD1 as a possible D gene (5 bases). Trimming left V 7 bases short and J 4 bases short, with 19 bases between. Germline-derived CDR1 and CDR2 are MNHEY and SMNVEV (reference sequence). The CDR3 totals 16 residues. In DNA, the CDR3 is TGTGCCAGCACCCTCTTTGGGGGACTTCGTAATGAAAAACTGTTTTTT. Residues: CASTLFGGLRNEKLFF. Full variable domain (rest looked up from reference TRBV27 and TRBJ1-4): EAQVTQNPRYLITVTGKKLTVTCSQNMNHEYMSWYRQDPGLGLRQIYYSMNVEVTDKGDVPEGYKVSRKEKRNFPLILESPSPNQTSLYFCASTLFGGLRNEKLFFGSGTQLSVL.

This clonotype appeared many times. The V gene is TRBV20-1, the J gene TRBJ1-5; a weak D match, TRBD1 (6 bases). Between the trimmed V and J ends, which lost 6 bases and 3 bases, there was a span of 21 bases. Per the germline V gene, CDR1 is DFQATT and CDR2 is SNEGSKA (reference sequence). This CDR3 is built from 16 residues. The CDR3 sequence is CSAIRPGAESNQPQHF. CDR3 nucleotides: TGCAGTGCCATCAGGCCGGGGGCGGAATCCAATCAGCCCCAGCATTTT.

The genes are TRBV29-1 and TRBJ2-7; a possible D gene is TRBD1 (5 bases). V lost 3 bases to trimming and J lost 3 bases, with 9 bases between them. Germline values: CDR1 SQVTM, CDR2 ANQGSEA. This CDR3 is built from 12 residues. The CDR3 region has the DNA TGCAGCGTTGACCTAACAGGCTACGAGCAGTACTTC. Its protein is CSVDLTGYEQYF.

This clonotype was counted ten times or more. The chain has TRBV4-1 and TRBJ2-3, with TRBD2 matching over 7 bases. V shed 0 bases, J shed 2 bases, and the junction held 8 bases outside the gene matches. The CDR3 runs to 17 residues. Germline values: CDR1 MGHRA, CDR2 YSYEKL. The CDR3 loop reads CASSQEDLAAFTDTQYF. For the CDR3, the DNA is TGCGCCAGCAGCCAAGAGGATCTAGCGGCCTTCACAGATACGCAGTATTTT.

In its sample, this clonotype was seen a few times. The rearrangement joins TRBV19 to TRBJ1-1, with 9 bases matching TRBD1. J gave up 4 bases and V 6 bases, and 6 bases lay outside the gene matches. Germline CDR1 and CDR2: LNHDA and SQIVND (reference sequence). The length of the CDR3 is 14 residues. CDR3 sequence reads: CASRMTGGVTEAFF. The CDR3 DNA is TGTGCCAGTAGGATGACAGGGGGAGTCACTGAAGCTTTCTTT. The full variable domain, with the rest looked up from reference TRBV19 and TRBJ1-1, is DGGITQSPKYLFRKEGQNVTLSCEQNLNHDAMYWYRQDPGQGLRLIYYSQIVNDFQKGDIAEGYSVSREKKESFPLTVTSAQKNPTAFYLCASRMTGGVTEAFFGQGTRLTVV.

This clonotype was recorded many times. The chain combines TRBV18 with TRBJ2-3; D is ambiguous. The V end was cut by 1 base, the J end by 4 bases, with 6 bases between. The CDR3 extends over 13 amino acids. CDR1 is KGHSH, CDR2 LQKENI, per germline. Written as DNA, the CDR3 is TGTGCCAGCTCACCACTAACGGCAGATACGCAGTATTTT. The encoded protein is CASSPLTADTQYF.

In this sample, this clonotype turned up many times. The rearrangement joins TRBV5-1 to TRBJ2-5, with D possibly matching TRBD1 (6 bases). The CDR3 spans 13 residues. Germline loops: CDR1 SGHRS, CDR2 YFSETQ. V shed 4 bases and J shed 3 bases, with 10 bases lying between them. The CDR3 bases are TGCGCCAGCAGCCGCTGGACAGAAGAGACCCAGTACTTC. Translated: CASSRWTEETQYF. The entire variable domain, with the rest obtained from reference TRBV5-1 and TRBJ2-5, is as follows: KAGVTQTPRYLIKTRGQQVTLSCSPISGHRSVSWYQQTPGQGLQFLFEYFSETQRNKGNFPGRFSGRQFSNSRSEMNVSTLELGDSALYLCASSRWTEETQYFGPGTRLLVL.

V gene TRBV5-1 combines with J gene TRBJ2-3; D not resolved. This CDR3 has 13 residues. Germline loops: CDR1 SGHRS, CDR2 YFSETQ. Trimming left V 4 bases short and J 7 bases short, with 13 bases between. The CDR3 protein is CASSPAMGYTQYF. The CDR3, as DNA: TGCGCCAGCAGCCCTGCGATGGGATATACGCAGTATTTT.

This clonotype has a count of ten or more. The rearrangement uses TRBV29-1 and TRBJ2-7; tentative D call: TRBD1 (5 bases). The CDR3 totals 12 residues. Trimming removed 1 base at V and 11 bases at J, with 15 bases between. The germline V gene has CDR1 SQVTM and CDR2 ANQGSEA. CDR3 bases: TGCAGCGTTGAAGGAAAGGGGAATGCCAAGTACTTC. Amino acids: CSVEGKGNAKYF.

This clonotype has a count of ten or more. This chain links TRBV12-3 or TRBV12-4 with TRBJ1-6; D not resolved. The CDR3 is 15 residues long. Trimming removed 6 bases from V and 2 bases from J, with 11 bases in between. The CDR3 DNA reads TGTGCCAGCAGCTCTACCGGGACCTATAATTCACCCCTCCACTTT. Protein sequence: CASSSTGTYNSPLHF.

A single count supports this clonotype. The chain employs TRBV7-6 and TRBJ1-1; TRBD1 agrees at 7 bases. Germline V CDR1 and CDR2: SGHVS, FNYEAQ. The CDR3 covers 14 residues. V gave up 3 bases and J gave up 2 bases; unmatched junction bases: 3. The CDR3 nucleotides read TGTGCCAGCAGCTTGGGACAGCGAAACACTGAAGCTTTCTTT. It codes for CASSLGQRNTEAFF.